The next 23 T cell receptor beta chains were all read from a single sample in a study of circulating and synovial CD4+ cells in juvenile arthritis. The protocol was immunoSEQ multiplex PCR, while the TCRdb copy is restricted to in-frame clones and leaves out a portion. The sample yields just over 35,000 clones, just under 95% seen once. The sequencing input was CD4+ T cells from blood. The receptors shown here come from a human donor with juvenile idiopathic arthritis.

This clone was picked up a small number of times. The rearrangement links TRBV27 to TRBJ2-1, with TRBD2 matching 8 bases. V dropped 0 bases and J dropped 4; count of bases not matched to a gene: 8. CDR3 length equals 17 residues. The germline gives CDR1 MNHEY, CDR2 SMNVEV (reference sequence). Here the CDR3 DNA reads TGTGCCAGCAGTTTATCGAGTCCGCGGGGGGCGTACAATGAGCAGTTCTTC. It translates to CASSLSSPRGAYNEQFF.

The genes are TRBV5-1 and TRBJ2-1; 8 bases map to TRBD1. CDR1 is SGHRS and CDR2 is YFSETQ in the germline V gene. After removal of 0 bases from V and 8 bases from J, the junction contained 7 bases not matched to a gene. CDR3 length: 15 amino acids. Written as DNA, the CDR3 is TGCGCCAGCAGCTTGGTGGCAGGGGGCAGAGATGAGCAGTTCTTC. It specifies CASSLVAGGRDEQFF.

In this sample, this clone turned up once. The chain combines TRBV7-8 with TRBJ2-7; 8 bases line up with TRBD1. This CDR3 region has 15 residues. Germline CDR1 reads SGHVS; CDR2 reads FQNEAQ. The junction had 9 bases not matched to a gene; V was cut back by 5 bases and J by 3 bases. CDR3 bases: TGTGCCAGCAGCCCCCCGGGACAGGTCAACTACGAGCAGTACTTC. It yields the protein CASSPPGQVNYEQYF.

The rearrangement links TRBV19 to TRBJ1-2; D gene uncertain. The CDR3 has 13 amino acids. The germline gives CDR1 LNHDA, CDR2 SQIVND (reference sequence). V dropped 4 bases and J dropped 2 bases, with 8 bases sitting between them. The CDR3 is CASSTRINYGYTF. In DNA form, the CDR3 reads TGTGCCAGTAGTACCAGGATCAACTATGGCTACACCTTC.

The chain is built from TRBV10-3 and TRBJ1-5; possibly TRBD1 for D (5 bases). V gave up 0 bases and J gave up 3 bases, with 15 bases separating them. The CDR3 consists of 17 residues. Germline V lookup: CDR1 ENHRY, CDR2 SYGVKD. This chain's CDR3 is CAISESLTESFNQPQHF. The CDR3 region has the DNA TGTGCCATCAGTGAGTCTTTGACAGAGAGCTTCAATCAGCCCCAGCATTTT.

The genes are TRBV19 and TRBJ2-1, with 9 bases lining up with TRBD2. This CDR3 is built from 16 residues. Germline CDR1 reads LNHDA; CDR2 reads SQIVND (reference sequence). Trimming took 1 base from V and 2 from J; bases not matched to a gene: 3. As DNA, the CDR3 is TGTGCCAGTAGTATAGCGGCTAGCGGGGCCTACAATGAGCAGTTCTTC. It codes for CASSIAASGAYNEQFF.

The gene calls are TRBV2 and TRBJ2-7; D may be TRBD2 (5 bases). The V gene's germline CDR1 is SNHLY and CDR2 FYNNEI. V lost 5 bases and J lost 0, with 23 bases in between. CDR3 size: 18 residues. The CDR3, as DNA: TGTGCCAGCAGTACCCCGAACAAGGGATCGGGGAGCTCCTACGAGCAGTACTTC. This encodes CASSTPNKGSGSSYEQYF.

This chain uses TRBV9 with TRBJ2-5; maybe TRBD1 (6 bases). Per the germline V gene, CDR1 is SGDLS and CDR2 is YYNGEE. This CDR3 is 18 amino acids long. V dropped 0 bases and J dropped 2 bases, with 20 bases sitting between them. CDR3 coding DNA: TGTGCCAGCAGCGTAGAAGGGAAGTGGGTAGGGGGTCAAGAGACCCAGTACTTC. This sequence encodes CASSVEGKWVGGQETQYF.

This clone has just one count. The gene calls are TRBV27 and TRBJ2-5; 10 nucleotides agree with TRBD1. This CDR3 is 15 amino acids long. The junction had 6 bases not matched to a gene; V was cut back by 5 bases and J by 3 bases. The V gene's germline CDR1 is MNHEY and CDR2 SMNVEV (reference sequence). The CDR3 spells CASSTRTGGEETQYF. The DNA of the CDR3 is TGTGCCAGCAGTACGAGGACAGGGGGAGAAGAGACCCAGTACTTC.

The V call is TRBV11-1, the J call TRBJ2-7; D is undetermined. The V and J ends lost 0 bases and 1 base respectively, with 10 bases between them. Germline V gene data show CDR1 as SGHAT and CDR2 as FQDESV (reference sequence). This CDR3 is built from 15 residues. The CDR3 DNA sequence: TGTGCCAGCAGCTTAGCTGAGGTGGGTTCCTACGAGCAGTACTTC. Translating gives CASSLAEVGSYEQYF.

In its sample, this clone was seen a few times. The gene calls are TRBV18 and TRBJ1-4, with unresolved D. The CDR3 runs 14 residues. The germline V gene encodes CDR1 KGHSH and CDR2 LQKENI. Trimming removed 3 bases from V and 8 bases from J, with 13 bases in between. CDR3: CASSPPDSGEKLFF. CDR3 bases: TGTGCCAGCTCACCTCCCGACTCGGGGGAAAAACTGTTTTTT.

This chain connects TRBV7-2 to TRBJ1-2; maybe TRBD1 (6 bases). This CDR3 comprises 13 residues. Trimming took off 5 bases at V and 2 bases at J, with 9 bases between the two ends. The V gene's germline CDR1 is SGHTA and CDR2 FQGNSA. The CDR3 coding sequence is TGTGCCAGCAGCGTCCAGGGGAACTATGGCTACACCTTC. It translates to CASSVQGNYGYTF.

This clone was recorded once. J is TRBJ2-1 and V is TRBV7-3, with TRBD2 matching 16 bases. Germline V gene sequence: CDR1 SGHTA, CDR2 FQGTGA. V trimming: 5 bases; J trimming: 9 bases; junction bases outside the gene matches: 10. CDR3 length equals 17 residues. The CDR3 nucleotides read TGTGCCAGCAGCCCCGGGACTAGCGGGGGGGCTGGAAGTGAGCAGTTCTTC. It codes for CASSPGTSGGAGSEQFF.

V gene TRBV2 combines with J gene TRBJ2-5; 10 nucleotides align to TRBD1. Germline-derived CDR1 and CDR2 are SNHLY and FYNNEI. The CDR3 loop spans 16 amino acids. V dropped 7 bases and J dropped 2; count of bases not matched to a gene: 10. Here the CDR3 DNA reads TGTGCCAGCAACCCCAGACCGGGACAGGGGCAAGAGACCCAGTACTTC. Translating gives CASNPRPGQGQETQYF.

The chain is built from TRBV7-2 and TRBJ2-5, with TRBD2 matching 8 bases. The J call is in doubt because the DNA end fits TRBJ2-7 better. The CDR3 sequence is 13 residues long. Germline CDR1 reads SGHTA; CDR2 reads FQGNSA. The CDR3 DNA reads TGTGCCAGCAGCAAGACTAGCGCGTACGAGCAGTACTTC. Translation: CASSKTSAYEQYF.

This sequence joins TRBV29-1 and TRBJ2-3; perhaps TRBD1 as D (7 bases). Germline V gene sequence: CDR1 SQVTM, CDR2 ANQGSEA. The V gene lost 6 bases and the J gene lost 0 bases, with 13 bases spanning the gap. This CDR3 is built from 14 residues. CDR3 in amino acids: CSVSGGFSTDTQYF. CDR3 coding DNA: TGCAGCGTATCAGGGGGGTTTAGCACAGATACGCAGTATTTT.

The chain has TRBV7-2 and TRBJ1-5; D remains ambiguous. This CDR3 comprises 12 residues. The germline CDR1 and CDR2 sequences are SGHTA and FQGNSA. The V end lost 1 base, the J end lost 11 bases, and 9 bases lay between the germline ends. CDR3 protein: CASSLDSGAQHF. The DNA for the CDR3 is TGTGCCAGCAGCTTAGACTCCGGGGCCCAGCATTTT. Full variable domain (missing parts from reference TRBV7-2 and TRBJ1-5): GAGVSQSPSNKVTEKGKDVELRCDPISGHTALYWYRQSLGQGLEFLIYFQGNSAPDKSGLPSDRFSAERTGGSVSTLTIQRTQQEDSAVYLCASSLDSGAQHFGDGTRLSIL.

The chain joins TRBV6-5 to TRBJ2-6; D unresolved. Germline values: CDR1 MNHEY, CDR2 SVGAGI. Trimming stripped 0 bases from V and 0 bases from J, with 6 bases between. The CDR3 loop spans 16 amino acids. CDR3 region: CASSYSFGSGANVLTF. In nucleotides, the CDR3 is TGTGCCAGCAGTTACTCGTTCGGCTCTGGGGCCAACGTCCTGACTTTC.

This chain uses TRBV18 with TRBJ1-2; no firm D call. The CDR3 has 13 residues. V was trimmed by 3 bases and J by 6 bases, leaving 11 bases between them. From germline, CDR1 is KGHSH and CDR2 LQKENI. The CDR3 DNA follows: TGTGCCAGCTCACCGGAGGGAAAGGATGGCTACACCTTC. It is translated as CASSPEGKDGYTF.

This clone has just one count. The chain joins TRBV30 to TRBJ1-1; 10 bases are a match to TRBD1. Trimming removed 3 bases from V and 2 bases from J; junction bases left unmatched: 3. CDR1 is GTSNPN, CDR2 SVGIG, per germline (reference sequence). This CDR3 comprises 14 residues. The CDR3 nucleotides read TGTGCCTGGAGCCGGGACAGGGGAAACACTGAAGCTTTCTTT. Translated: CAWSRDRGNTEAFF.

The chain is built from TRBV5-4 and TRBJ2-1, with 8 bases fitting TRBD2. V shed 0 bases, J shed 4 bases, and the junction held 6 bases outside the gene matches. The CDR3 spans 16 residues. Germline assignment: CDR1 SGHNT and CDR2 YYREEE (reference sequence). CDR3 coding DNA: TGTGCCAGCAGCTTGGCGGGGGGGACTATTTACAATGAGCAGTTCTTC. This encodes CASSLAGGTIYNEQFF. The complete variable domain, with remaining parts taken from reference TRBV5-4 and TRBJ2-1, reads ETGVTQSPTHLIKTRGQQVTLRCSSQSGHNTVSWYQQALGQGPQFIFQYYREEENGRGNFPPRFSGLQFPNYSSELNVNALELDDSALYLCASSLAGGTIYNEQFFGPGTRLTVL.

The J gene is TRBJ1-2, the V gene TRBV5-6; weak D call: TRBD1 (5 bases). The CDR3 contains 15 residues. Germline CDR1 reads SGHDT; CDR2 reads YYEEEE. The V and J ends lost 0 bases and 5 bases respectively, with 14 bases between them. This CDR3 is CASSLDMGGRYGYTF. The CDR3 DNA reads as TGTGCCAGCAGCTTGGATATGGGGGGAAGGTATGGCTACACCTTC.

The sample holds one count of this clone. This chain uses TRBV10-3 with TRBJ2-5; the D is unclear. The J call may be in error: the DNA end matches TRBJ2-7 better. CDR1 is ENHRY, CDR2 SYGVKD, per germline. This CDR3 region has 12 residues. The CDR3 DNA reads TGTGCCATCAGTGAGTCGAGCTACGAGCAGTACTTC. It specifies CAISESSYEQYF.